A selection of T cell receptor beta chains follows, all from one sample in a study of control samples from healthy donors and cancer patients. The protocol was immunoSEQ multiplex PCR, while the TCRdb copy is restricted to in-frame clones and leaves out a portion. The sample gives 110,000 to 150,000 clones, around 90% of which show up once; less than 5.5% is in the top ten. The sample taken for sequencing was blood. All receptors come from a man younger than 45 in good health. CDR3s include the opening cysteine and the closing phenylalanine or tryptophan. The order of the fields is D gene, clone size, V gene, J gene, CDR3 protein, CDR3 DNA. D genes are given only for firm matches. The listing skips clone size in some rows; elsewhere it reads once, few, many or a size class.

.	.	TRBV11-3	TRBJ2-1	CASGEAAHNEQFF	TGTGCCAGCGGGGAAGCGGCCCACAATGAGCAGTTCTTC
.	.	TRBV15	TRBJ2-3	CATSTVGLSGDTQYF	TGTGCCACCAGCACGGTGGGTCTTTCGGGAGATACGCAGTATTTT
TRBD1	.	TRBV7-2	TRBJ2-7	CASSLQPRTGEREQYF	TGTGCCAGCAGCTTACAACCCCGGACAGGGGAGCGCGAGCAGTACTTC
.	.	TRBV6-5	TRBJ1-1	CASSFQVNTEAFF	TGTGCCAGCAGCTTCCAAGTGAACACTGAAGCTTTCTTT
TRBD2	.	TRBV9	TRBJ2-7	CASSEGISGSVREQYF	TGTGCCAGCAGCGAGGGGATTAGCGGGAGCGTTCGCGAGCAGTACTTC
TRBD2	.	TRBV5-1	TRBJ2-5	CASSWGLVMDQETQYF	TGCGCCAGCAGCTGGGGACTAGTTATGGATCAGGAGACCCAGTACTTC
.	.	TRBV27	TRBJ2-7	CASTTSAAVTYEQYF	TGTGCCAGCACTACTTCGGCGGCAGTTACCTACGAGCAGTACTTC
TRBD1	.	TRBV5-1	TRBJ2-7	CASSQGQGSYEQYF	TGCGCCAGCAGCCAGGGACAGGGCTCCTACGAGCAGTACTTC
TRBD2	.	TRBV11-2	TRBJ2-7	CASSEGTSGSYEQYF	TGTGCCAGCAGCGAGGGGACTAGCGGGAGCTACGAGCAGTACTTC
TRBD1	.	TRBV5-8	TRBJ1-5	CASSLAGTGSQPQHF	TGTGCCAGCAGCTTGGCTGGGACAGGGAGCCAGCCCCAGCATTTT
.	once	TRBV27	TRBJ2-5	CASSLTYQETQYF	TGTGCCAGCAGTTTAACGTACCAAGAGACCCAGTACTTC